The clone carrying this TCR beta chain was seen many times. Its specificity is unknown. The sample belongs to a study of T cells in Graves' hyperthyroidism and ophthalmopathy. Amplification yielded TCR beta CDR3 regions, with RNA transcripts as the source. The TCR CDR3 was amplified in a first-round RT-PCR using the HTBI primer set. MiXCR was run by TCRdb on the multiplex PCR reads, yielding one entry per CDR3 protein. Counted here are 240,000 or so distinct CDR3 sequences, approximately 16% occurring once; the ten biggest clones make up under 35%. V lost 4 bases to trimming and J lost 5 bases, with 9 bases between them. The germline gives CDR1 MDHEN, CDR2 SYDVKM. The CDR3 totals 13 residues. Exclusions: uncontrolled infection, other autoimmune disease, pregnancy, lactation. Fresh 10 ml peripheral blood yielded PBMCs. General observations from the study: A model using 13 V-J features told ophthalmopathy apart from stable hyperthyroidism. Most thyroid clonotypes with frequency above 0.001 were detected in blood.

The sequenced sample consisted of blood. This sequence originates from a woman younger than 35 with Graves' ophthalmopathy. The chain is built from TRBV28 and TRBJ1-5; D call uncertain. The CDR3 here is CASSWAADQPQHF. The CDR3 nucleotides are TGTGCCAGCAGTTGGGCAGCCGATCAGCCCCAGCATTTT. Complete variable domain (other parts from reference TRBV28 and TRBJ1-5): DVKVTQSSRYLVKRTGEKVFLECVQDMDHENMFWYRQDPGLGLRLIYFSYDVKMKEKGDIPEGYSVSREKKERFSLILESASTNQTSMYLCASSWAADQPQHFGDGTRLSIL.